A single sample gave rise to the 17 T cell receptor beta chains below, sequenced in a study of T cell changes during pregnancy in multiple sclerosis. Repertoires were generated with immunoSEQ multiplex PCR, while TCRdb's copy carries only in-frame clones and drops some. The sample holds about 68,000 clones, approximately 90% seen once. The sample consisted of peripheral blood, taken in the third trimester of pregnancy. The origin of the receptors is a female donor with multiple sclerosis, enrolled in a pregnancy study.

For the CDR3, the DNA is TGCGCCAGCAGCTTAGCGGGAGGGCCCTACGAGCAGTACTTC. Its protein is CASSLAGGPYEQYF. The V call is TRBV5-1, the J call TRBJ2-7; TRBD2 agrees at 10 bases. After removal of 2 bases from V and 2 bases from J, the junction contained 1 base not matched to a gene. Looked up from germline, CDR1 is SGHRS and CDR2 is YFSETQ. This CDR3 spans 14 amino acids. The full variable domain, rest sourced from reference TRBV5-1 and TRBJ2-7, is KAGVTQTPRYLIKTRGQQVTLSCSPISGHRSVSWYQQTPGQGLQFLFEYFSETQRNKGNFPGRFSGRQFSNSRSEMNVSTLELGDSALYLCASSLAGGPYEQYFGPGTRLTVT.

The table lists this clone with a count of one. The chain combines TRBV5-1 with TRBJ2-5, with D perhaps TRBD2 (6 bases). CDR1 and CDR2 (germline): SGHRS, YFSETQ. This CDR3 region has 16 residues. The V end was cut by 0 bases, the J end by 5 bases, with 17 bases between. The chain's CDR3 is CASSLATLGGSETQYF. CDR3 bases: TGCGCCAGCAGCTTGGCAACACTTGGGGGGTCGGAGACCCAGTACTTC.

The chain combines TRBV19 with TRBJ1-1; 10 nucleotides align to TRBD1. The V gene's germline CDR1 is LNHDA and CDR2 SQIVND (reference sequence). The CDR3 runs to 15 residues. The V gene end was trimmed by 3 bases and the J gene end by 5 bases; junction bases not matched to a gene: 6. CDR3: CASSIYGQGETEAFF. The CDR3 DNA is TGTGCCAGTAGTATTTACGGACAGGGGGAAACTGAAGCTTTCTTT.

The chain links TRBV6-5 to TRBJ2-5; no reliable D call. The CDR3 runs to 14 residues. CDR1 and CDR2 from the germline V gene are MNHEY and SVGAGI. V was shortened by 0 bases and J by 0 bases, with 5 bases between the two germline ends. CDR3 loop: CASSYSRYQETQYF. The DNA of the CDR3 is TGTGCCAGCAGTTACTCCCGGTACCAAGAGACCCAGTACTTC.

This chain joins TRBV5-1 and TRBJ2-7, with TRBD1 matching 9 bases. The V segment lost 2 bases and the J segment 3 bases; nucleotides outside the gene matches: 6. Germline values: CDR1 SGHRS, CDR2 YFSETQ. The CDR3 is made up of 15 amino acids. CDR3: CASSLKDRGRYEQYF. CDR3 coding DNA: TGCGCCAGCAGCTTAAAGGACAGGGGTCGCTACGAGCAGTACTTC.

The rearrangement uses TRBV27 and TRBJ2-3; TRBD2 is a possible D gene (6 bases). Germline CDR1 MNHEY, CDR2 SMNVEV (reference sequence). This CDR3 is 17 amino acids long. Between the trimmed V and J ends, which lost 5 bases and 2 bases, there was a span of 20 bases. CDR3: CASSPMIVTGVTDTQYF. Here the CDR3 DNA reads TGTGCCAGCAGTCCGATGATTGTAACGGGGGTCACAGATACGCAGTATTTT.

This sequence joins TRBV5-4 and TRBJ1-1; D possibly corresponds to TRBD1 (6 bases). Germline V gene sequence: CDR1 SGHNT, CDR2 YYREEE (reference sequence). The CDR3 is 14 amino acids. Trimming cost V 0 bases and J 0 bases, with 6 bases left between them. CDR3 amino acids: CASSLGQVNTEAFF. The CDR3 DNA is TGTGCCAGCAGCTTGGGACAGGTGAACACTGAAGCTTTCTTT.

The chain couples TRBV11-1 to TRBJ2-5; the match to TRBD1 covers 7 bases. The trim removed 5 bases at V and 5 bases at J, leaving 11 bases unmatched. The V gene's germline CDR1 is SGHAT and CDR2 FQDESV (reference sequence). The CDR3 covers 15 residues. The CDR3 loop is CASSGDRRSLETQYF. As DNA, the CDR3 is TGTGCCAGCAGCGGGGACAGAAGGTCCCTGGAGACCCAGTACTTC.

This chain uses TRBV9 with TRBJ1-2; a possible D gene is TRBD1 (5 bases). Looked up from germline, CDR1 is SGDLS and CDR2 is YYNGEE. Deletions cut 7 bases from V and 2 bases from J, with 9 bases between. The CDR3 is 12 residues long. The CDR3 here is CASYGGNYGYTF. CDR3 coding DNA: TGTGCCAGCTACGGGGGGAACTATGGCTACACCTTC.

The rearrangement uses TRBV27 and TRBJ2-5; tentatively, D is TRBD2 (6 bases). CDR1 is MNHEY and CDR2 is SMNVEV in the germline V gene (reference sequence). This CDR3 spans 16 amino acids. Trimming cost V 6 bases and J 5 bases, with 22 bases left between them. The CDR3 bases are TGTGCCAGCAGACCCACGCGTTATTCGGGGGAGGAGACCCAGTACTTC. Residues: CASRPTRYSGEETQYF.

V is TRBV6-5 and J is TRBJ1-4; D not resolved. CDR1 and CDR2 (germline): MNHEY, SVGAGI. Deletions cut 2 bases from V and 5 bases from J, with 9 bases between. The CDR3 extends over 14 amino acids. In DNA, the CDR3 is TGTGCCAGCAGTTACGGGCAGGCCAATGAAAAACTGTTTTTT. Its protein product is CASSYGQANEKLFF.

The CDR3 DNA reads TGTGCCAGCAGTGACCGGGGTGCGGGGGTCCCCTACGAGCAGTACTTC. It codes for CASSDRGAGVPYEQYF. The chain is built from TRBV6-1 and TRBJ2-7, with TRBD2 matching 7 bases. CDR1 is MNHNS, CDR2 SASEGT, per germline. The CDR3 runs to 16 residues. V lost 3 bases, J lost 2 bases, and 10 bases stayed unmatched.

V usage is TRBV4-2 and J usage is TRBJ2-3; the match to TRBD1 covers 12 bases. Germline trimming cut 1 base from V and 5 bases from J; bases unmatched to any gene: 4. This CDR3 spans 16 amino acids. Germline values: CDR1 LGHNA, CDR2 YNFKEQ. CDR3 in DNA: TGTGCCAGCAGCCAAGCGGGACAGGGGGCGAGAGATACGCAGTATTTT. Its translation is CASSQAGQGARDTQYF.

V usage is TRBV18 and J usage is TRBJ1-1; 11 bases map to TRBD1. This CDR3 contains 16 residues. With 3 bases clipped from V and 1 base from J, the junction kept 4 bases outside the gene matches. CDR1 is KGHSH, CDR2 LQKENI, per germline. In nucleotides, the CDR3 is TGTGCCAGCTCACCTCTTGGGACAGGGGGGAACACTGAAGCTTTCTTT. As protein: CASSPLGTGGNTEAFF.

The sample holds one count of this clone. The CDR3, as DNA: TGTGCCAGCAGTGTGGGGCTCACCTACGAGCAGTACTTC. This sequence encodes CASSVGLTYEQYF. This sequence joins TRBV2 and TRBJ2-7; D perhaps matches TRBD1 (5 bases). The CDR3 has 13 residues. From germline, CDR1 is SNHLY and CDR2 FYNNEI. V was clipped by 4 bases and J by 2 bases, with 9 bases between them.

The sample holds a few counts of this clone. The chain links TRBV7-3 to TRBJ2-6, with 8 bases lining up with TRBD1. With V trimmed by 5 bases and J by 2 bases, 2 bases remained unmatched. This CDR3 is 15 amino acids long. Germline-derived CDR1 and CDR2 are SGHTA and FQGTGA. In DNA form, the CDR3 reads TGTGCCAGCAGCGCAGGGGGCGCTGGGGCCAACGTCCTGACTTTC. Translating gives CASSAGGAGANVLTF.

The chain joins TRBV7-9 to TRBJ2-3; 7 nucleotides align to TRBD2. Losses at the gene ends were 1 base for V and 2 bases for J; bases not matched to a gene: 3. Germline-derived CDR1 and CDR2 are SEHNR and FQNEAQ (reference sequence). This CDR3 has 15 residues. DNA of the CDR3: TGTGCCAGCAGCTTAGGAGCGGGAAACACAGATACGCAGTATTTT. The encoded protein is CASSLGAGNTDTQYF.